This T cell receptor beta chain is from a study of Graves' ophthalmopathy and Graves' hyperthyroidism. General study results and limits: The study's model predicted ophthalmopathy progression at 70.59% sensitivity and 72% to 85% specificity.

Researchers took RNA transcripts and amplified TCR beta CDR3 regions from them. Second-round multiplex PCR followed a first-round RT-PCR using HTBI primers. TCRdb re-analysed the multiplex PCR reads in MiXCR, keeping a single row per CDR3 protein. The sample carries more than 300,000 distinct CDR3 sequences, approximately 15% recorded once. This clonotype appeared many times. Antigen unknown. Material: peripheral blood. The receptor was derived from a woman aged 18-29 years with stable Graves' hyperthyroidism.

The CDR3 bases are TGCGCCAGCGAGGAGGGAGTGAACACTGAAGCTTTCTTT. It specifies CASEEGVNTEAFF. V is TRBV5-1 and J is TRBJ1-1; the D is unclear. The CDR3 totals 13 residues. Germline values: CDR1 SGHRS, CDR2 YFSETQ. Trimming pared 7 bases from V and 0 bases from J, leaving 10 bases between.